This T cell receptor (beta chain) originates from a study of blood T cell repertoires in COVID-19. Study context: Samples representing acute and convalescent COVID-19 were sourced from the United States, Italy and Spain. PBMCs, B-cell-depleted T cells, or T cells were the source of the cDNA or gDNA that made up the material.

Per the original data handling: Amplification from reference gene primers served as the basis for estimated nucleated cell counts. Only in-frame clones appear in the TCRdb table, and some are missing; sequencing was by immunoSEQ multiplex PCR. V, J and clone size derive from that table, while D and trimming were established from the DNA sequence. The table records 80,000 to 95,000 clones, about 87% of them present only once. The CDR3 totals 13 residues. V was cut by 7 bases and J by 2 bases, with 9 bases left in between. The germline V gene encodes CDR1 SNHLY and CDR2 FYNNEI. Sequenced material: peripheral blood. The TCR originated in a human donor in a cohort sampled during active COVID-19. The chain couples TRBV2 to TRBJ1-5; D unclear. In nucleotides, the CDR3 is TGTGCCAGCATGCGTTCTGGCAATCAGCCCCAGCATTTT. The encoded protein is CASMRSGNQPQHF.